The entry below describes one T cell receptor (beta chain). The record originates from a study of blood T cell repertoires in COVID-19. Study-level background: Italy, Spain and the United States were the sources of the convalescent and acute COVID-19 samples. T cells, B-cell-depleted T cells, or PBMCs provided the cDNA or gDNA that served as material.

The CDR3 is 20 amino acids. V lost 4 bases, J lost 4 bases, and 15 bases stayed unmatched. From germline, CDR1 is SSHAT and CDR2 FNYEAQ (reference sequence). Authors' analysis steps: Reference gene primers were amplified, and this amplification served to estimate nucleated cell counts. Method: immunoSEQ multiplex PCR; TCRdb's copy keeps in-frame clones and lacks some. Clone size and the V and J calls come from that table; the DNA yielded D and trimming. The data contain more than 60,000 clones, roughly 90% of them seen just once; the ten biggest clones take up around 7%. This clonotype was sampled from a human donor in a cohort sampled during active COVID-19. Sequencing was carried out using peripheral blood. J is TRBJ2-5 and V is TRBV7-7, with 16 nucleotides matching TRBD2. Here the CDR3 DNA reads TGTGCCAGCAGCTCCATTGAACCGGGACTAGCGGGGGGGCCGAGAGAGACCCAGTACTTC. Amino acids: CASSSIEPGLAGGPRETQYF.